This T cell receptor (beta chain) stems from a study of neoadjuvant nivolumab and ipilimumab in lung cancer (dated by TCRdb to 2019 to 2021). Turning to the overall study: Nivolumab was given at 3 mg/kg intravenously on days 1, 15 and 29, and the combination arm added ipilimumab 1 mg/kg on day 1 only. The major pathologic response (MPR) rate in the intention-to-treat population in each study arm was designated as the primary trial endpoint. In the trial, 40 to 45 patients with operable NSCLC were treated, of whom some 23 were randomized to nivolumab monotherapy and about 21 to nivolumab plus ipilimumab. TCR repertoires were compared between pretherapy (baseline) peripheral blood and tumors resected at surgery after neoadjuvant immune checkpoint blockade. Matched pretherapy and resected tumor pairs were analyzed for seven patients, of whom four received nivolumab and three received nivolumab plus ipilimumab. The full study reports these points: Resected tumors had greater TCR richness and clonality than tumor-adjacent uninvolved lung, and increases were observed in more dual-therapy-treated tumors. A positive correlation was observed between pretherapy blood TCR richness and richness in tumors resected after neoadjuvant therapy (Spearman R = 0.82). From pretherapy to surgery, tumor T-cell richness and clonality increased in three of three dual-therapy tumors but in only two of four nivolumab-treated tumors. No significant correlation was found between TCR clonality and pathologic tumor regression, and only one major-pathologic-response sample was available for the clonality analysis. A small number of samples underwent TCR sequencing.

Sample time point, as interpreted from the label and publication: pretherapy, before neoadjuvant immune checkpoint inhibitors. Samples were obtained from the phase 2 randomized NEOSTAR trial, in which neoadjuvant nivolumab or nivolumab plus ipilimumab followed by surgery was tested in operable NSCLC. Trimming takes 2 bases from V and 1 base from J, and the germline ends sit 8 bases apart. CDR1 LNHDA and CDR2 SQIVND were looked up in the germline V gene (reference sequence). The CDR3 covers 14 residues, taking in both the cysteine and the phenylalanine. Only the CDR3 region is kept as DNA, spanning 42 bases read in frame from base 1. The method behind the library was the immunoSEQ multiplex PCR assay. The authors processed their data as follows. Repertoires were summarized in terms of richness and clonality, and significantly expanded and contracted clones between pre- and post-therapy samples were identified. TCRdb holds this immuneACCESS table with in-frame rearrangements only. Some clones are missing; in checked studies, unresolved V genes explain under half, and the rest has no known cause. The D gene and trimming were derived from the DNA, and the V and J assignments and clone size from that table. Present in this sample are some 43,000 clones, around nine tenths of which were seen just once. The top ten constitute under 4.5% of the sample.

Concerning this clone: Its specific antigen is unknown. No much larger clonotype is one base removed from it; base qualities were not supplied.

The sample in question was blood, obtained before neoadjuvant nivolumab, alone or with ipilimumab. This clonotype originated in an adult with non-small cell lung cancer. Some clones in this sample may be carry-over from other donors' samples. The chain is encoded by TRBV19 joined to TRBJ1-1; possibly the D gene is TRBD1, per 5 matching bases. The nucleotide sequence is TGTGCCAGTAGTATACAGGGCGGGAACACTGAAGCTTTCTTT. This is translated as CASSIQGGNTEAFF.